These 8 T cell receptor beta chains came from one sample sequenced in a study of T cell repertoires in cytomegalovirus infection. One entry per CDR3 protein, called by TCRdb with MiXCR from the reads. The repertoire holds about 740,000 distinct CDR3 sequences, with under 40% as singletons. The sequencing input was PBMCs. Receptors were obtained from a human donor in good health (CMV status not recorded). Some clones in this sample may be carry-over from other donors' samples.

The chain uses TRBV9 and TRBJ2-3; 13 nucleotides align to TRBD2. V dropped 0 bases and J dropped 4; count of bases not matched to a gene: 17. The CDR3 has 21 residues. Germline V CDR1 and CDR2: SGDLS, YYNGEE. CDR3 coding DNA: TGTGCCAGCAGCGTAGCCCTAGCTGGCAGGACTAGCGGGAGAGGGGCAGATACGCAGTATTTT. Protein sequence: CASSVALAGRTSGRGADTQYF.

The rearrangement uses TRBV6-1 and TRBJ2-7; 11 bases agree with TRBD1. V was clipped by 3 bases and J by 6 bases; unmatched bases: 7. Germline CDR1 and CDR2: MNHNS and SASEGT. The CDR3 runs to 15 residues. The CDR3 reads CASSEDRGRLFEQYF. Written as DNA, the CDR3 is TGTGCCAGCAGTGAGGACAGGGGGCGACTATTCGAGCAGTACTTC.

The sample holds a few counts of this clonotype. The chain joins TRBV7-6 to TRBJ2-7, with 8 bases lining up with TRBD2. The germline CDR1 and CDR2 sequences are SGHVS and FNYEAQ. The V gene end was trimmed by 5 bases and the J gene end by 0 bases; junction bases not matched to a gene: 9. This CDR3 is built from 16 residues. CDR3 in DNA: TGTGCCAGCAGCACCGGGGGGGGCGGGAGCTCCTACGAGCAGTACTTC. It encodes CASSTGGGGSSYEQYF.

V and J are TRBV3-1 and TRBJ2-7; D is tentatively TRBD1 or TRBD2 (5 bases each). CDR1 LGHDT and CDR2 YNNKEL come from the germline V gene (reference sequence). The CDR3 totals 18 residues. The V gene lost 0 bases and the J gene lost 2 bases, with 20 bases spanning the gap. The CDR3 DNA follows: TGTGCCAGCAGCCAAGATCGGGCAGGGACCGACCCTACCTACGAGCAGTACTTC. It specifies CASSQDRAGTDPTYEQYF.

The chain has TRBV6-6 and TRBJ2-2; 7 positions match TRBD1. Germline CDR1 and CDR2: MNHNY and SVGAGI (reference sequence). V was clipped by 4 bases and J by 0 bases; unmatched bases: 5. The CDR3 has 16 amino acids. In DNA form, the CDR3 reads TGTGCCAGCAGTTCAATACAGGGGACGAACACCGGGGAGCTGTTTTTT. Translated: CASSSIQGTNTGELFF.

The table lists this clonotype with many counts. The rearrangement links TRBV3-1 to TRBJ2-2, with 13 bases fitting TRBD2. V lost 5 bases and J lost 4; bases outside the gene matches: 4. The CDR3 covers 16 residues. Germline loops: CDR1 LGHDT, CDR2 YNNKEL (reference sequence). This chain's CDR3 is CASSSGLAGVTGELFF. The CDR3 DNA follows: TGTGCCAGCAGCTCAGGACTAGCGGGGGTCACCGGGGAGCTGTTTTTT.

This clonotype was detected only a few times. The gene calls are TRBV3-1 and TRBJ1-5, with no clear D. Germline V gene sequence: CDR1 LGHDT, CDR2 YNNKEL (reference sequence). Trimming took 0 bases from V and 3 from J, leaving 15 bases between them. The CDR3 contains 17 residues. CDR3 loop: CASSQDRLAGINQPQHF. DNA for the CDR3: TGTGCCAGCAGCCAAGATCGACTAGCGGGCATCAATCAGCCCCAGCATTTT. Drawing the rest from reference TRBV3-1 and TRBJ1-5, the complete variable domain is DTAVSQTPKYLVTQMGNDKSIKCEQNLGHDTMYWYKQDSKKFLKIMFSYNNKELIINETVPNRFSPKSPDKAHLNLHINSLELGDSAVYFCASSQDRLAGINQPQHFGDGTRLSIL.

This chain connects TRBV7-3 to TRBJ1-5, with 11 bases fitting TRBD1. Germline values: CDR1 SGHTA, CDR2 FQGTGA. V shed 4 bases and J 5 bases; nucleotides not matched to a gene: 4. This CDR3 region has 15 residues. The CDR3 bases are TGTGCCAGCAGCTCGGGACAGGGGGTCCATCAGCCCCAGCATTTT. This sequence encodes CASSSGQGVHQPQHF.